This is a list of T cell receptor beta chains from one sample in a study of human T cells and chemical hapten exposure. TCRdb processed the RACE reads anew with MiXCR; each CDR3 protein has one entry. The profile covers some 74,000 distinct CDR3 sequences, with under 15% appearing a single time and more than 4.5% taken by the ten largest. Source: whole blood, taken in connection with sensitization to the hapten diphenylcyclopropenone (DPC). The source is a woman in her forties or fifties with alopecia areata. Some clones in this sample may be carry-over from other donors' samples. Both conserved end residues are part of each CDR3. Fields, in order: D gene, V gene, clone size, J gene, CDR3 protein, CDR3 DNA. D genes are given only for firm matches. Clone size, where shown, is once, few, many, or a class for clones that have expanded.

TRBD2,TRBV28,-,TRBJ2-2,CASSSPSRAGDTGELFF,TGTGCCAGCAGTTCCCCCTCGAGAGCGGGAGACACCGGGGAGCTGTTTTTT
TRBD1,TRBV18,few,TRBJ1-6,CASSAQGANSPLHF,TGTGCCAGCTCAGCTCAGGGGGCGAATTCACCCCTCCACTTT
-,TRBV21-1,-,TRBJ2-7,CASSQTSDRGRYEQYF,TGTGCCAGCAGCCAAACTTCGGACAGGGGACGTTACGAGCAGTACTTC
TRBD2,TRBV29-1,few,TRBJ2-1,CSVAYRTSGSIEQFF,TGCAGCGTCGCCTACCGGACTAGCGGGAGTATTGAGCAGTTCTTC
TRBD2,TRBV7-6,-,TRBJ2-1,CASSVAASGRVNEQFF,TGTGCCAGCAGCGTAGCGGCTAGCGGGAGGGTCAATGAGCAGTTCTTC
TRBD2,TRBV20-1,many,TRBJ2-1,CSARAPRTSGNRQFF,TGCAGTGCTAGAGCGCCCAGGACTAGTGGTAACCGGCAGTTCTTC
-,TRBV7-2,few,TRBJ2-1,CASSSFAGTNEQFF,TGTGCCAGCAGCTCTTTTGCAGGGACGAATGAGCAGTTCTTC
TRBD1,TRBV5-1,-,TRBJ1-3,CASSFLDRATGNTIYF,TGCGCCAGCAGCTTCCTGGACAGGGCCACTGGAAACACCATATATTTT
TRBD2,TRBV20-1,-,TRBJ2-1,CSASSGRADDDEQFF,TGCAGTGCTTCTAGCGGGAGGGCCGACGATGATGAGCAGTTCTTC
-,TRBV29-1,-,TRBJ1-2,CSVEGAAYGYTF,TGCAGCGTTGAGGGGGCGGCATATGGCTACACCTTC
-,TRBV3-1,many,TRBJ2-1,CASSQGTSSGNEQFF,TGTGCCAGCAGCCAAGGGACGAGTTCGGGGAATGAGCAGTTCTTC
-,TRBV3-1,-,TRBJ1-1,CASSQDGIDPNTEAFF,TGTGCCAGCAGCCAAGATGGAATAGACCCGAACACTGAAGCTTTCTTT
-,TRBV11-2,few,TRBJ2-5,CASSPTPQGETQYF,TGTGCCAGCAGCCCGACTCCCCAAGGGGAGACCCAGTACTTC
-,TRBV29-1,few,TRBJ2-1,CSVLVLGSYNEQFF,TGCAGCGTTCTAGTCCTCGGCTCCTACAATGAGCAGTTCTTC
TRBD1,TRBV5-5,-,TRBJ1-6,CASSLRGGTDGGSPLHF,TGTGCCAGCAGCTTGCGGGGCGGGACAGACGGAGGATCACCCCTCCACTTT
-,TRBV28,many,TRBJ1-5,CATLSGGLNQPQHF,TGTGCCACCCTAAGTGGGGGGTTAAATCAGCCCCAGCATTTT
TRBD2,TRBV11-2,few,TRBJ2-2,CASSLEGVSGRRTGELFF,TGTGCCAGCAGCTTAGAAGGCGTTAGCGGGAGAAGAACCGGGGAGCTGTTTTTT
TRBD2,TRBV12-3/TRBV12-4,many,TRBJ2-1,CASSLLAGGSVQFF,TGTGCCAGCAGTTTACTAGCGGGAGGGTCGGTGCAGTTCTTC
-,TRBV4-1,-,TRBJ1-6,CASSQEGTANSPLHF,TGCGCCAGCAGCCAAGAGGGGACCGCTAATTCACCCCTCCACTTT
-,TRBV7-9,few,TRBJ1-3,CASSLIGNTIYF,TGTGCCAGCAGCCTAATTGGAAACACCATATATTTT
-,TRBV18,few,TRBJ1-2,CASSPKGEDYGYTF,TGTGCCAGCTCACCAAAGGGGGAGGACTATGGCTACACCTTC
-,TRBV12-3/TRBV12-4,-,TRBJ2-1,CASSFGGSQGEQFF,TGTGCCAGCAGTTTTGGAGGGAGCCAGGGGGAGCAGTTCTTC
TRBD1,TRBV30,-,TRBJ1-4,CACPTGSHEKLFF,TGTGCCTGCCCGACAGGGAGCCATGAAAAACTGTTTTTT
-,TRBV20-1,-,TRBJ1-1,CSAEGVENTEAFF,TGCAGTGCTGAGGGGGTAGAGAACACTGAAGCTTTCTTT
-,TRBV6-5,-,TRBJ2-7,CASSPTFGRTNEQYF,TGTGCCAGCAGCCCGACCTTCGGGAGAACCAACGAGCAGTACTTC
-,TRBV4-2,many,TRBJ2-1,CASSRLASLDEQFF,TGTGCCAGCAGCAGGCTAGCGTCCCTTGATGAGCAGTTCTTC
TRBD2,TRBV7-9,few,TRBJ2-3,CASSARVAGITDTQYF,TGTGCCAGCAGCGCAAGAGTAGCGGGAATCACAGATACGCAGTATTTT
TRBD2,TRBV20-1,-,TRBJ2-5,CSARTSGTQRETQYF,TGCAGTGCTCGGACTAGCGGGACACAGCGGGAGACCCAGTACTTC
TRBD2,TRBV20-1,few,TRBJ2-7,CSAPGTRRYEQYF,TGCAGTGCTCCCGGGACTAGGAGGTACGAGCAGTACTTC
TRBD1,TRBV3-1,-,TRBJ1-1,CASSQGTGATEAFF,TGTGCCAGCAGCCAAGGGACAGGGGCCACTGAAGCTTTCTTT